Listed here are 25 T cell receptor beta chains from one sample, sequenced in a study of cytomegalovirus exposure and HLA in healthy donors. PCR primers comprised 60 Vbeta and 13 Jbeta primers. TCRdb's copy holds only in-frame clones and misses some; the assay was immunoSEQ multiplex PCR. The sample has 150,000 to 200,000 clones, over 80% seen once. The source material was PBMCs. All receptors derive from a boy between 2 and 10 years old in good health and CMV-seronegative.

This clone has only one observation. This rearrangement joins TRBV7-2 to TRBJ2-1; tentatively, D is TRBD1 (5 bases). From germline, CDR1 is SGHTA and CDR2 FQGNSA. Trimming took 0 bases from V and 9 from J, leaving 18 bases between them. There are 16 residues in the CDR3. DNA of the CDR3: TGTGCCAGCAGCTTAGCTTCGCAGGGCGGTTTTATTGAGCAGTTCTTC. It encodes CASSLASQGGFIEQFF.

The chain employs TRBV27 and TRBJ1-3; 7 bases align to TRBD1. CDR3 length: 16 amino acids. V shed 5 bases and J 1 base; nucleotides not matched to a gene: 8. Germline V gene data show CDR1 as MNHEY and CDR2 as SMNVEV (reference sequence). This CDR3 reads CASSGGQIFSGNTIYF. CDR3 nucleotides: TGTGCCAGCAGTGGGGGACAGATATTTTCTGGAAACACCATATATTTT.

A few counts support this clone. The genes are TRBV7-3 and TRBJ2-1; possibly TRBD1 for D (5 bases). The CDR3 contains 15 residues. Trimming removed 2 bases at V and 2 bases at J, with 10 bases between. Germline values: CDR1 SGHTA, CDR2 FQGTGA. DNA for the CDR3: TGTGCCAGCAGCTTACATCCAGGGACCTACAATGAGCAGTTCTTC. Translated: CASSLHPGTYNEQFF. Filled out from reference TRBV7-3 and TRBJ2-1, the complete variable domain reads GAGVSQTPSNKVTEKGKYVELRCDPISGHTALYWYRQSLGQGPEFLIYFQGTGAADDSGLPNDRFFAVRPEGSVSTLKIQRTERGDSAVYLCASSLHPGTYNEQFFGPGTRLTVL.

The J gene is TRBJ1-6, the V gene TRBV6-5, with a tentative D call TRBD1 (5 bases). V lost 0 bases to trimming and J lost 7 bases, with 10 bases between them. This CDR3 is built from 15 residues. Germline V gene data show CDR1 as MNHEY and CDR2 as SVGAGI. CDR3 sequence: CASSYSGGGNSPLHF. In DNA form, the CDR3 reads TGTGCCAGCAGTTACTCTGGGGGAGGCAATTCACCCCTCCACTTT.

The V call is TRBV6-6, the J call TRBJ1-1; maybe TRBD1 (6 bases). CDR1 and CDR2 from the germline V gene are MNHNY and SVGAGI (reference sequence). V was pared by 0 bases and J by 8 bases, with 19 bases between. The CDR3 totals 16 residues. The CDR3 here is CASSYSPPTGKGEAFF. The CDR3 bases are TGTGCCAGCAGTTACTCTCCTCCTACAGGGAAAGGCGAAGCTTTCTTT.

This clone is a singleton in its sample. The chain links TRBV27 to TRBJ1-1, with 8 bases aligning to TRBD1. CDR1 is MNHEY and CDR2 is SMNVEV in the germline V gene (reference sequence). The ends lost 5 bases at V and 5 bases at J; junction bases unmatched: 7. The CDR3 consists of 14 residues. In DNA form, the CDR3 reads TGTGCCAGCAGTCTCGACAGGGGAGGGACTGAAGCTTTCTTT. This sequence encodes CASSLDRGGTEAFF.

J is TRBJ2-1 and V is TRBV29-1; 9 nucleotides align to TRBD2. This CDR3 is 16 amino acids long. V gave up 7 bases and J gave up 4 bases; unmatched junction bases: 14. Germline V gene data show CDR1 as SQVTM and CDR2 as ANQGSEA. This CDR3 is CSAEGLASGVYNEQFF. In DNA form, the CDR3 reads TGCAGCGCCGAGGGGCTAGCTAGCGGGGTTTACAATGAGCAGTTCTTC.

This chain links TRBV7-2 with TRBJ2-7; tentatively, D is TRBD2 (6 bases). Germline V gives CDR1 SGHTA, CDR2 FQGNSA. Trimming shortened V by 1 base and J by 0 bases, and 7 bases separated the two germline ends. The CDR3 has 14 residues. The CDR3: CASSLGTTSYEQYF. The CDR3 coding sequence is TGTGCCAGCAGCTTAGGGACTACCTCCTACGAGCAGTACTTC.

The V gene is TRBV6-1, the J gene TRBJ1-1; no definite D call. The CDR3 totals 14 residues. Germline CDR1 is MNHNS and CDR2 is SASEGT. Trimming cost V 7 bases and J 0 bases, with 12 bases left between them. CDR3 nucleotides: TGTGCCAGCACCCCCATCACAATGAACACTGAAGCTTTCTTT. Translation gives CASTPITMNTEAFF.

The gene calls are TRBV27 and TRBJ2-2, with 10 bases fitting TRBD1. Germline-derived CDR1 and CDR2 are MNHEY and SMNVEV (reference sequence). The CDR3 has 15 amino acids. With 4 bases clipped from V and 1 base from J, the junction kept 0 bases outside the gene matches. CDR3 in amino acids: CASSWDRGNTGELFF. The CDR3 coding sequence is TGTGCCAGCAGTTGGGACAGGGGGAACACCGGGGAGCTGTTTTTT.

This chain joins TRBV27 and TRBJ1-6; a weak D match, TRBD1 (6 bases). V was shortened by 5 bases and J by 9 bases, with 20 bases between the two germline ends. CDR1 and CDR2 (germline): MNHEY, SMNVEV (reference sequence). The CDR3 runs to 16 residues. The CDR3 nucleotides are TGTGCCAGCAGTCACTCTGGCCAGGGGAATTTTTCACCCCTCCACTTT. Residues: CASSHSGQGNFSPLHF.

This clone turned up a few times. V gene TRBV27 combines with J gene TRBJ1-2; D possibly corresponds to TRBD1 (6 bases). Germline lookup yields CDR1 MNHEY and CDR2 SMNVEV (reference sequence). V lost 5 bases to trimming and J lost 5 bases, with 21 bases between them. The CDR3 contains 16 residues. CDR3 DNA: TGTGCCAGCAGTCCCCAGGGGAAATTAGGTTCGTATGGCTACACCTTC. This codes for CASSPQGKLGSYGYTF.

J is TRBJ2-6 and V is TRBV18; D may be TRBD1 (6 bases). Germline lookup yields CDR1 KGHSH and CDR2 LQKENI. V lost 5 bases, J lost 4 bases, and 12 bases lay in between. The CDR3 loop spans 15 amino acids. The CDR3 reads CASSTTGPGANVLTF. The CDR3 DNA sequence: TGTGCCAGCTCAACTACAGGGCCCGGGGCCAACGTCCTGACTTTC.

The chain uses TRBV6-5 and TRBJ2-1; tentative D call: TRBD1 (5 bases). V gave up 4 bases and J gave up 5 bases, with 18 bases separating them. Germline V gene sequence: CDR1 MNHEY, CDR2 SVGAGI. The CDR3 is made up of 16 amino acids. CDR3 in DNA: TGTGCCAGCAGTTTGCAGGGCGGACGAGATAACAATGAGCAGTTCTTC. Translated, it gives CASSLQGGRDNNEQFF.

V usage is TRBV27 and J usage is TRBJ1-2; D perhaps matches TRBD1 (5 bases). Per the germline V gene, CDR1 is MNHEY and CDR2 is SMNVEV (reference sequence). V was trimmed by 5 bases and J by 1 base, leaving 17 bases between them. The CDR3 is made up of 16 amino acids. In DNA form, the CDR3 reads TGTGCCAGCAGTCCTTTACCCGGGACTCTTAACTATGGCTACACCTTC. Residues: CASSPLPGTLNYGYTF.

The rearrangement joins TRBV5-1 to TRBJ1-2; 11 bases line up with TRBD1. The CDR3 is made up of 14 amino acids. With 4 bases clipped from V and 4 bases from J, the junction kept 3 bases outside the gene matches. Germline CDR1 and CDR2: SGHRS and YFSETQ. This chain's CDR3 is CASSDGTGGYGYTF. The CDR3 DNA reads TGCGCCAGCAGCGATGGGACAGGGGGCTATGGCTACACCTTC.

This chain joins TRBV5-1 and TRBJ2-1; tentatively, D is TRBD2 (5 bases). This CDR3 region has 17 residues. In germline, CDR1 is SGHRS, CDR2 YFSETQ. V lost 2 bases, J lost 0 bases, and 15 bases lay in between. This chain's CDR3 is CASSFGDMRVSYNEQFF. CDR3 bases: TGCGCCAGCAGCTTCGGTGATATGAGGGTCTCCTACAATGAGCAGTTCTTC.

The chain recombines TRBV6-1 with TRBJ1-1, with D perhaps TRBD1 (6 bases). This CDR3 has 15 residues. The germline V and J ends were trimmed by 2 bases and 5 bases, with 15 bases remaining between them. The germline V gene encodes CDR1 MNHNS and CDR2 SASEGT. The CDR3 protein is CASSETGQRQTEAFF. CDR3 bases: TGTGCCAGCAGTGAAACAGGACAGCGGCAAACTGAAGCTTTCTTT.

The CDR3 is CASSKGQNTGELFF. The CDR3 region has the DNA TGTGCCAGCAGCAAGGGACAGAACACCGGGGAGCTGTTTTTT. The chain carries TRBV5-4 and TRBJ2-2, with D possibly being TRBD1 (6 bases). CDR3 length: 14 residues. In germline, CDR1 is SGHNT, CDR2 YYREEE (reference sequence). Between the trimmed V and J ends, which lost 4 bases and 1 base, there was a span of 8 bases.

A few counts support this clone. The rearrangement joins TRBV7-6 to TRBJ2-7, with D perhaps TRBD2 (6 bases). Germline V gene data show CDR1 as SGHVS and CDR2 as FNYEAQ. V dropped 0 bases and J dropped 7 bases, with 19 bases sitting between them. This CDR3 has 16 residues. CDR3: CASSLAWGGAVGEQYF. CDR3 sequence (DNA): TGTGCCAGCAGCTTAGCCTGGGGAGGAGCAGTCGGGGAGCAGTACTTC.

V and J are TRBV11-1 and TRBJ2-1; D is possibly TRBD2 (5 bases). The V gene's germline CDR1 is SGHAT and CDR2 FQDESV (reference sequence). The CDR3 runs 16 residues. V was trimmed by 4 bases and J by 4 bases, leaving 17 bases between them. The CDR3 region is CASSWTTGENYNEQFF. CDR3 nucleotides: TGTGCCAGCAGCTGGACGACCGGGGAAAATTACAATGAGCAGTTCTTC.

This sequence joins TRBV18 and TRBJ1-1, with TRBD1 matching 7 bases. Germline CDR1 and CDR2: KGHSH and LQKENI. There are 14 residues in the CDR3. V lost 5 bases, J lost 4 bases, and 7 bases stayed unmatched. CDR3 DNA sequence: TGTGCCAGCTCAACAAAACAGGGGAGCACTGAAGCTTTCTTT. Encoded protein: CASSTKQGSTEAFF.

V and J are TRBV6-5 and TRBJ2-1; 10 bases match TRBD1. The CDR3 is made up of 15 amino acids. V shed 4 bases, J shed 7 bases, and the junction held 7 bases outside the gene matches. Germline V gene sequence: CDR1 MNHEY, CDR2 SVGAGI. The CDR3 bases are TGTGCCAGCAGTTCCGGACAGGGGGTTTCAAATGAGCAGTTCTTC. It encodes CASSSGQGVSNEQFF.

DNA of the CDR3: TGTGCCAGTTCTCGGGGTCTCGTTTTAAGGTCAGATACGCAGTATTTT. Translating gives CASSRGLVLRSDTQYF. This sequence joins TRBV9 and TRBJ2-3; D possibly corresponds to TRBD2 (5 bases). The V gene lost 8 bases and the J gene lost 4 bases, with 23 bases spanning the gap. The germline V gene has CDR1 SGDLS and CDR2 YYNGEE. The CDR3 spans 16 residues.

CDR3 sequence (DNA): TGTGCCAGTAGTACGGGAACAGGGGTCGAGCAGTACTTC. Translating gives CASSTGTGVEQYF. V gene TRBV19 combines with J gene TRBJ2-7, with TRBD1 matching over 7 bases. Germline V gene data show CDR1 as LNHDA and CDR2 as SQIVND (reference sequence). This CDR3 region has 13 residues. The V and J ends lost 4 bases and 6 bases, in that order; junction bases with no gene match: 6.